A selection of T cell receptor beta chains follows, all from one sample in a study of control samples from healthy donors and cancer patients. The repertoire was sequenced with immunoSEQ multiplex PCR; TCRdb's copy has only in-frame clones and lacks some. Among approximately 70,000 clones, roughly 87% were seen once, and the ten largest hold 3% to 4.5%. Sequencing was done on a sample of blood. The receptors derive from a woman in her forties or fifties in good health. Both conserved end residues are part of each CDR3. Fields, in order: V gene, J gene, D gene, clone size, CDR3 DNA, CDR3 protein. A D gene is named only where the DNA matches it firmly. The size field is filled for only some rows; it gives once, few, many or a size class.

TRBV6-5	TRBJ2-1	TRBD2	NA	TGTGCCAGCGGGTCTAGCGGGAGGCCCAATGAGCAGTTCTTC	CASGSSGRPNEQFF
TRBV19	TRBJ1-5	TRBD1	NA	TGTGCCAGTAGTACCTTACGGACAGGGGTAAGTCAGCCCCAGCATTTT	CASSTLRTGVSQPQHF
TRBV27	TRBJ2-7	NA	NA	TGTGCCAGCAGACCTATGGGGGGCCGCTCCTACGAGCAGTACTTC	CASRPMGGRSYEQYF
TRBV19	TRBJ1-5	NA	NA	TGTGCCAGTACCAACTCGAGATATAGCAATCAGCCCCAGCATTTT	CASTNSRYSNQPQHF
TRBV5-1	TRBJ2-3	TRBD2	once	TGCGCCAGCAGCCGAGCAACCGGGACTACCCGGATCACAGATACGCAGTATTTT	CASSRATGTTRITDTQYF
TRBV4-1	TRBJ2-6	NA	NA	TGCGCCAGCAGCCAAGTGCACAGGGACCCCGGGGCCAACGTCCTGACTTTC	CASSQVHRDPGANVLTF
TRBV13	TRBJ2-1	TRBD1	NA	TGTGCCAGCAGCTTGTGGGGACAGGTGTACAATGAGCAGTTCTTC	CASSLWGQVYNEQFF
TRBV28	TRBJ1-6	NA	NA	TGTGCCAGCAGCCTCCTGGGTAATTCACCCCTCCACTTT	CASSLLGNSPLHF
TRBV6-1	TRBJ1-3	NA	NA	TGTGCCAGCAGTGGTGACGGCAGGGGTTTTCGAAACACCATATATTTT	CASSGDGRGFRNTIYF
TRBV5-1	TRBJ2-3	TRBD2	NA	TGCGCCAGCAGCTTGACCCCTAGCGGGACAGATACGCAGTATTTT	CASSLTPSGTDTQYF
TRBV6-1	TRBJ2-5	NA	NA	TGTGCCAGCAGTGAACAGGAGCTAATGAAGACCCAGTACTTC	CASSEQELMKTQYF
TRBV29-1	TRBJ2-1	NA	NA	TGCAGCGTTTGTAACAGTTTTTCCTACAATGAGCAGTTCTTC	CSVCNSFSYNEQFF
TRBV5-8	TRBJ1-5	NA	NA	TGTGCCAGCAGCTTGGGGCACAATCAGCCCCAGCATTTT	CASSLGHNQPQHF
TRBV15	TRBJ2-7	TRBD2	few	TGTGCCACCAGCAGAGAGGCGGGAGCCTACGAGCAGTACTTC	CATSREAGAYEQYF
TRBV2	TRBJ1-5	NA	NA	TGTGCCAGCAGTGAGGGGGCTGATCAGCCCCAGCATTTT	CASSEGADQPQHF
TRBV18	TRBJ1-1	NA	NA	TGTGCCAGCTCACCGCAGTTGGCCCGTGGACAAAACACTGAAGCTTTCTTT	CASSPQLARGQNTEAFF
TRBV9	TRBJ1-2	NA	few	TGTGCCAGCAGCCCTAGTGGGGTCTATGGCTACACCTTC	CASSPSGVYGYTF
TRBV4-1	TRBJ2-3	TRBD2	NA	TGCGCCAGCAGCCAGTCGGGACTAGCGGGAGTTGCAGATACGCAGTATTTT	CASSQSGLAGVADTQYF
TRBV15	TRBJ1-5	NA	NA	TGTGCCACCAGCAGAGACCCCTGGGGGGGCGTGGGCAATCAGCCCCAGCATTTT	CATSRDPWGGVGNQPQHF
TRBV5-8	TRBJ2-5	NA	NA	TGTGCCAGCAGCCCAGGACGGTGGGCCCAAGAGACCCAGTACTTC	CASSPGRWAQETQYF
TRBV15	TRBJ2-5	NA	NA	TGTGCCACCAGCAGAGACCGGCGGGAGACCCAGTACTTC	CATSRDRRETQYF
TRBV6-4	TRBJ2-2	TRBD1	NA	TGTGCCAGCAGTGAAACCCAGGGGGCGGTCACCGGGGAGCTGTTTTTT	CASSETQGAVTGELFF
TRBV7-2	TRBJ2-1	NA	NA	TGTGCCAGCAGCCCCCCTGGGCCCGAGCAGTTCTTC	CASSPPGPEQFF
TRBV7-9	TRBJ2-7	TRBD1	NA	TGTGCCAGCAGCTCCCCGGGACAGGGTACCGAGCAGTACTTC	CASSSPGQGTEQYF
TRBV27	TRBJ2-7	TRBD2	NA	TGTGCCAGCAGCCGCGGGAGCGACTACGAGCAGTACTTC	CASSRGSDYEQYF
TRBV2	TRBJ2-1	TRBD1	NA	TGTGCCAGCAGAGATACCCTCCGGGACAGCTCCTACAATGAGCAGTTCTTC	CASRDTLRDSSYNEQFF
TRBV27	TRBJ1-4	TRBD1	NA	TGTGCCAGCAGTTTATTAGGGACAGGGAATGAAAAACTGTTTTTT	CASSLLGTGNEKLFF
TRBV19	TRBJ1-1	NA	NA	TGTGCCAGTAGTATAAATCAAGGGTCCACTGAAGCTTTCTTT	CASSINQGSTEAFF
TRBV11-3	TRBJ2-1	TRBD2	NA	TGTGCCAGCAGCTTTGGGGGGACTAGTAGTAATGAGCAGTTCTTC	CASSFGGTSSNEQFF
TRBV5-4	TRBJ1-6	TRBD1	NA	TGTGCCAGCAGCGGGACCCCGGGACAGAATAATTCACCCCTCCACTTT	CASSGTPGQNNSPLHF
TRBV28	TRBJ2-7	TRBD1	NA	TGTGCCAGCAGTAAAACGACAGGGTCCCGCTACGAGCAGTACTTC	CASSKTTGSRYEQYF
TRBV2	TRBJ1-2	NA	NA	TGTGCCAGCAGTGAGGGAGAAGGCTACACCTTC	CASSEGEGYTF
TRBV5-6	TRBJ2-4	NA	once	TGTGCCAGCAGCAGGTACCTAACCAGGGGAAACATTCAGTACTTC	CASSRYLTRGNIQYF
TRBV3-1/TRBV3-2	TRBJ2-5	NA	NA	TGTGCCAGCAGCCATAATAGCCTATCGGCAGAGACCCAGTACTTC	CASSHNSLSAETQYF
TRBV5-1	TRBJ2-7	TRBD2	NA	TGCGCCAGCAGCTTGGGGGGACTAGCGGGTGTTTACGAGCAGTACTTC	CASSLGGLAGVYEQYF
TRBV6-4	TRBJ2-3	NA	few	TGTGCCAGCAGTGACGGGAGCACAGATACGCAGTATTTT	CASSDGSTDTQYF
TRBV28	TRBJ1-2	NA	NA	TGTGCCAGCAGTGACCGGGGGCCCCAGACTGGCTACACCTTC	CASSDRGPQTGYTF
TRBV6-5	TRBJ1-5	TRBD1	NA	TGTGCCAGCAGCTCCAGCAGGGGGCACATTTCCCCCCAGCATTTT	CASSSSRGHISPQHF
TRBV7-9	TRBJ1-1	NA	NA	TGTGCCAGCAGCGACGCCGCCCGGATAGCTTTCTTT	CASSDAARIAFF
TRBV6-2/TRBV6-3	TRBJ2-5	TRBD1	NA	TGTGCCAGCAGTTACTCCCTTCCTAGGGGGCGAGAGACCCAGTACTTC	CASSYSLPRGRETQYF
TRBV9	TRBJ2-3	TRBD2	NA	TGTGCCAGCAGCGTACCACTAGCGGGAGCTGATACGCAGTATTTT	CASSVPLAGADTQYF
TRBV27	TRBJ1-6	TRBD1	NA	TGTGCCAGCCGAGCCCAAGGGACAGGGTACTCACCCCTCCACTTT	CASRAQGTGYSPLHF
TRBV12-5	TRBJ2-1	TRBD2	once	TGTGCTAGTGGTTCCGGGACTAGTCCGAATGAGCAGTTCTTC	CASGSGTSPNEQFF
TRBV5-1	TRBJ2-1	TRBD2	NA	TGCGCCAGCAGCTTGCTAGCGGGAAACCGCAATGAGCAGTTCTTC	CASSLLAGNRNEQFF
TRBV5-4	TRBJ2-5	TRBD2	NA	TGTGCCAGCAGCTCGTGGACTAGCGGGGAGGAAGAGACCCAGTACTTC	CASSSWTSGEEETQYF
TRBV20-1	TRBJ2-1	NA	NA	TGCAGTGCTATTACCGGGACTCAGCAGTTCTTC	CSAITGTQQFF
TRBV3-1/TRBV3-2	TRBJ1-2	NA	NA	TGTGCCAGCAGCCCAGGGATTGTCAGTCAAGGCTACACCTTC	CASSPGIVSQGYTF
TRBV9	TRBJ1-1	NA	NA	TGTGCCAGCAGCTTGGACGGGAGGGACACTGAAGCTTTCTTT	CASSLDGRDTEAFF
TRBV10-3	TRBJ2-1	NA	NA	TGTGCCATCAGTGAGCGTGGGGAGATGGCCTACAATGAGCAGTTCTTC	CAISERGEMAYNEQFF
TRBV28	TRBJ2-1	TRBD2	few	TGTGCCAGCAGATCGTCGGGGGTAGCGGGAGGTTTGGTAGATGAGCAGTTCTTC	CASRSSGVAGGLVDEQFF
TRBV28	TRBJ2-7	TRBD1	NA	TGTGCCAGCAGACCGACAGGGTCGGGGAAGAAGCAGTACTTC	CASRPTGSGKKQYF
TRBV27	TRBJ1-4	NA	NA	TGTGCCAGCAGCCAATGGGGGGCAACTAATGAAAAACTGTTTTTT	CASSQWGATNEKLFF
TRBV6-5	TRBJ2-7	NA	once	TGTGCCAGCAAAGCAGGGGGAGGCTACGAGCAGTACTTC	CASKAGGGYEQYF
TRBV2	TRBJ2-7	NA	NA	TGTGCCAGCAGTGAGTATACAGGGAAGCAGTACTTC	CASSEYTGKQYF